These T cell receptor beta chains were read from a single sample in a study of shared clonotypes between healthy human individuals. Data came from immunoSEQ multiplex PCR; TCRdb stores just in-frame clones and leaves some out. Of around 990,000 clones detected, approximately 77% appear once; the ten largest clones hold 0.7% to 0.95%. Sequenced input: memory CD4+ T cells from PBMCs. These receptors originate from a man in his late teens or twenties in good health. Some clones in this sample may be carry-over from other donors' samples. The CDR3 runs from the conserved cysteine through the conserved F or W. D genes are given only for firm matches. Not every row has a clone size; where given, it reads once, few, many or a size class.

D gene: TRBD1
clone size: .
V gene: TRBV28
J gene: TRBJ1-2
CDR3 DNA: TGTGCCTCTCTAGGGACAGGGTCTATGGACTACACCTTC
CDR3 protein: CASLGTGSMDYTF

D gene: .
clone size: few
V gene: TRBV5-1
J gene: TRBJ2-4
CDR3 DNA: TGCGCCAGCAGCTCTGGAGCCAAAAACATTCAGTACTTC
CDR3 protein: CASSSGAKNIQYF

D gene: TRBD2
clone size: few
V gene: TRBV29-1
J gene: TRBJ2-1
CDR3 DNA: TGCAGCGTTGAAGATTTTGTAGGACTAGCGGGAGTCCATGAGCAGTTCTTC
CDR3 protein: CSVEDFVGLAGVHEQFF

D gene: .
clone size: .
V gene: TRBV6-4
J gene: TRBJ1-1
CDR3 DNA: TGTGCCAGCAGTGACTCTCAGGGGAAGGGGACTGAAGCTTTCTTT
CDR3 protein: CASSDSQGKGTEAFF

D gene: .
clone size: .
V gene: TRBV7-3
J gene: TRBJ2-3
CDR3 DNA: TGTGCCAGCAGCCCGAACGCCGGCACAGATACGCAGTATTTT
CDR3 protein: CASSPNAGTDTQYF

D gene: .
clone size: once
V gene: TRBV30
J gene: TRBJ2-5
CDR3 DNA: TGTGCCTGGAGCACAAACGGTCAAGAGACCCAGTACTTC
CDR3 protein: CAWSTNGQETQYF

D gene: .
clone size: .
V gene: TRBV5-4
J gene: TRBJ2-1
CDR3 DNA: TGTGCCACCAAAAGTGAGGCCTCCTACAATGAGCAGTTCTTC
CDR3 protein: CATKSEASYNEQFF

D gene: .
clone size: .
V gene: TRBV6-4
J gene: TRBJ2-7
CDR3 DNA: TGTGCCAGACCTCGGTACTACGAGCAGTACTTC
CDR3 protein: CARPRYYEQYF

D gene: .
clone size: once
V gene: TRBV7-3
J gene: TRBJ2-1
CDR3 DNA: TGTGCCAGCAGCCCCGGATCAACCATTTACAATGAGCAGTTCTTC
CDR3 protein: CASSPGSTIYNEQFF

D gene: TRBD1
clone size: .
V gene: TRBV5-1
J gene: TRBJ2-7
CDR3 DNA: TGCGCCAGCAGCCCGACAGGGGCTAACGAGCAGTACTTC
CDR3 protein: CASSPTGANEQYF

D gene: .
clone size: .
V gene: TRBV6-5
J gene: TRBJ1-1
CDR3 DNA: TGTGCCAGCAGACCGGCCGGGAACGTCGCTGAAGCTTTCTTT
CDR3 protein: CASRPAGNVAEAFF

D gene: .
clone size: .
V gene: TRBV7-9
J gene: TRBJ2-5
CDR3 DNA: TGTGCCAGCAGCTTGGCAGGGTCGACGGAGACCCAGTACTTC
CDR3 protein: CASSLAGSTETQYF

D gene: .
clone size: .
V gene: TRBV5-4
J gene: TRBJ2-3
CDR3 DNA: TGTGCCAGCAGCTTGATGAGGGTGCCAGATACGCAGTATTTT
CDR3 protein: CASSLMRVPDTQYF

D gene: .
clone size: .
V gene: TRBV11-2
J gene: TRBJ2-2
CDR3 DNA: TGTGCCAGCAGCTTAGATGGGGACGCCACCGGGGAGCTGTTTTTT
CDR3 protein: CASSLDGDATGELFF

D gene: .
clone size: .
V gene: TRBV6-6
J gene: TRBJ1-2
CDR3 DNA: TGTGCCAGCAGTTACTCGGGTTGGGATGGCTACACCTTC
CDR3 protein: CASSYSGWDGYTF

D gene: TRBD1
clone size: .
V gene: TRBV4-3
J gene: TRBJ1-1
CDR3 DNA: TGCGCCAGCAGCCAAGGACCAGGGGGGAGCACTGAAGCTTTCTTT
CDR3 protein: CASSQGPGGSTEAFF

D gene: .
clone size: .
V gene: TRBV5-4
J gene: TRBJ2-7
CDR3 DNA: TGTGCCAGCAGCTTAAAATCCACAGGGTCCCCTGAGCAGTACTTC
CDR3 protein: CASSLKSTGSPEQYF

D gene: .
clone size: .
V gene: TRBV12-5
J gene: TRBJ2-2
CDR3 DNA: TGTGCTAGTGGTTGGGGGACTGCGAACACCGGGGAGCTGTTTTTT
CDR3 protein: CASGWGTANTGELFF

D gene: TRBD2
clone size: once
V gene: TRBV4-2
J gene: TRBJ2-1
CDR3 DNA: TGTGCCAGCAGCCAGATGCGGGGACTAGCGGTCTACAATGAGCAGTTCTTC
CDR3 protein: CASSQMRGLAVYNEQFF

D gene: .
clone size: few
V gene: TRBV5-6
J gene: TRBJ2-5
CDR3 DNA: TGTGCCAGCAGCTTGGCCAGGGAAGAGACCCAGTACTTC
CDR3 protein: CASSLAREETQYF

D gene: .
clone size: few
V gene: TRBV6-6
J gene: TRBJ2-1
CDR3 DNA: TGTGCCAGCACCACCCCCCCCGTGGATGAGCAGTTCTTC
CDR3 protein: CASTTPPVDEQFF

D gene: .
clone size: .
V gene: TRBV28
J gene: TRBJ1-2
CDR3 DNA: TGTGCCAGCAGGCCCCCTTTAAAGGGGCCAGCTAACTATGGCTACACCTTC
CDR3 protein: CASRPPLKGPANYGYTF

D gene: TRBD1
clone size: few
V gene: TRBV18
J gene: TRBJ2-2
CDR3 DNA: TGTGCCAGCTCACCACCGGATCCACAGGGGAGAACCGGGGAGCTGTTTTTT
CDR3 protein: CASSPPDPQGRTGELFF

D gene: .
clone size: once
V gene: TRBV7-9
J gene: TRBJ2-3
CDR3 DNA: TGTGCCAGCAGCTTTTCAGGGAGCACAGATACGCAGTATTTT
CDR3 protein: CASSFSGSTDTQYF

D gene: .
clone size: .
V gene: TRBV29-1
J gene: TRBJ2-1
CDR3 DNA: TGCAGCGCGGGAGCGTTGACCTACAATGAGCAGTTCTTC
CDR3 protein: CSAGALTYNEQFF

D gene: .
clone size: .
V gene: TRBV5-6
J gene: TRBJ1-2
CDR3 DNA: TGTGCCAGCAGCCAGGACCTGGGGCGGTACTATGGCTACACCTTC
CDR3 protein: CASSQDLGRYYGYTF

D gene: TRBD1
clone size: .
V gene: TRBV28
J gene: TRBJ2-7
CDR3 DNA: TGTGCCAGCCAGACAGGGGCTTATTACGAGCAGTACTTC
CDR3 protein: CASQTGAYYEQYF

D gene: TRBD1
clone size: .
V gene: TRBV12-5
J gene: TRBJ2-5
CDR3 DNA: TGTGCTAGTGGCACCGACAGGGGAGTAGGGGAGACCCAGTACTTC
CDR3 protein: CASGTDRGVGETQYF

D gene: .
clone size: .
V gene: TRBV6-1
J gene: TRBJ2-2
CDR3 DNA: TGTGCCATCAGGGGACTATTTGTCACCGGGGAGCTGTTTTTT
CDR3 protein: CAIRGLFVTGELFF

D gene: .
clone size: once
V gene: TRBV5-1
J gene: TRBJ1-4
CDR3 DNA: TGCGCCAGCAGCCTTCAGGGCCTTAATGAAAAACTGTTTTTT
CDR3 protein: CASSLQGLNEKLFF

D gene: TRBD1
clone size: .
V gene: TRBV28
J gene: TRBJ1-2
CDR3 DNA: TGTGCCAGCAGGCCGACAGGGCGCGACTATGGCTACACCTTC
CDR3 protein: CASRPTGRDYGYTF

D gene: TRBD2
clone size: .
V gene: TRBV25-1
J gene: TRBJ2-7
CDR3 DNA: TGTGCCAGCAGCCTAGCGGGGGGTTACGAGCAGTACTTC
CDR3 protein: CASSLAGGYEQYF

D gene: TRBD2
clone size: .
V gene: TRBV7-2
J gene: TRBJ2-5
CDR3 DNA: TGTGCCAGCAGCCTCCCCCGGGGGGGGGAGACCCAGTACTTC
CDR3 protein: CASSLPRGGETQYF

D gene: .
clone size: .
V gene: TRBV6-5
J gene: TRBJ2-7
CDR3 DNA: TGTGCCAGCCGGACAACAGATAACTACGAGCAGTACTTC
CDR3 protein: CASRTTDNYEQYF

D gene: TRBD1
clone size: .
V gene: TRBV19
J gene: TRBJ2-2
CDR3 DNA: TGTGCCAGTAGGACAGGGGGCAGTGGGACCGGGGAGCTGTTTTTT
CDR3 protein: CASRTGGSGTGELFF

D gene: TRBD1
clone size: .
V gene: TRBV18
J gene: TRBJ1-1
CDR3 DNA: TGTGCCAGCTCACTGGGACAGGGAATCACTGAAGCTTTCTTT
CDR3 protein: CASSLGQGITEAFF

D gene: .
clone size: .
V gene: TRBV6-6
J gene: TRBJ2-1
CDR3 DNA: TGTGCCAGCACCTTCACACCTGACTCCGGGAATGAGCAGTTCTTC
CDR3 protein: CASTFTPDSGNEQFF

D gene: TRBD2
clone size: .
V gene: TRBV5-4
J gene: TRBJ2-1
CDR3 DNA: TGTGCCAGCAGCCCTTTAGCGGGAGGGGGGATGAATGAGCAGTTCTTC
CDR3 protein: CASSPLAGGGMNEQFF